Detailed here is one T cell receptor beta chain. The time point: pretreatment peripheral blood. This sample was included in a study of PD-L1 blockade in urothelial cancer. Assay: immunoSEQ multiplex PCR; the TCRdb copy retains only in-frame clones and omits some. There are about 88,000 clones in the sample; 89% occur only once, and roughly 0.99% lies in the top ten. The V end lost 7 bases, the J end lost 2 bases, and 9 bases lay between the germline ends. This CDR3 has 13 amino acids. Germline V CDR1 and CDR2: SNHLY, FYNNEI. The TCR was taken from a woman of 80 years or more with urothelial cancer. The chain joins TRBV2 to TRBJ1-3; no definite D call. Sequencing was performed on PBMCs, taken around atezolizumab (anti-PD-L1) treatment. Here the CDR3 DNA reads TGTGCCAGCACTCGGGAGGCTGGAAACACCATATATTTT. Amino acids: CASTREAGNTIYF.